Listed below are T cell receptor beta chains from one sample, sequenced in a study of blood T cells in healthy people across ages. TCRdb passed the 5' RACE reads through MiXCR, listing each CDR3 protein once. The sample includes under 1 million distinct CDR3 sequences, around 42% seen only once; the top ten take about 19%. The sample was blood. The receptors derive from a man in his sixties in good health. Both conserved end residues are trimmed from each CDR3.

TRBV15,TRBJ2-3,ATSRARNYPDTQY
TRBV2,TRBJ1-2,ASTLRDGAYGYT
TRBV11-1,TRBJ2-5,ASSSTEPEKYKQETQY
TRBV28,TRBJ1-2,ASSFGDVGSLGHDGDGYT
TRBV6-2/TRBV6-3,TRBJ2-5,ASTPSTETQY
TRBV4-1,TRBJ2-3,ASSQKTMGGGGTQY
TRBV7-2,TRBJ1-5,ASSQDFLSNQPQH
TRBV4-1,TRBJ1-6,ASSQETGQGLSPLH
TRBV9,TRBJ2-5,ASSVGGTGGTETQY
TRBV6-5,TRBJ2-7,ASSYTTGGREQY
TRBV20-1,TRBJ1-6,SARDNRGRDSPLH
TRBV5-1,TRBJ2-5,ASSRTTSGQETQY
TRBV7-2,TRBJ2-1,ASSLETGTYNEQF
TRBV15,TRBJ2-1,ATSRDSRAEQF
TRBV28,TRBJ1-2,ASSWTGPGYT
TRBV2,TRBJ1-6,ATRPGGDSPLH
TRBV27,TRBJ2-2,ASSMSRTGTGELF